This T cell receptor beta chain was profiled in a study of CD8 T cells in Susac syndrome. Those who served as multiple sclerosis controls were treatment-naive patients with stable or active relapsing-remitting disease. TEMRA cells were FACS-enriched, with CD8+ and CD4+ T cells isolated negatively. Trimming removed 8 bases from V and 5 bases from J, with 23 bases in between. Germline V gives CDR1 SQVTM, CDR2 ANQGSEA. This CDR3 is 15 amino acids long. Reverse transcription used roughly 0.5 to 1 ug RNA and random hexamers. With immunoSEQ multiplex PCR, TCR beta CDR3 was amplified across 54 Vbeta and 13 Jbeta. TCRdb reprocessed the immunoSEQ multiplex PCR reads via MiXCR and lists one record per CDR3 protein. The sample holds around 200,000 distinct CDR3 sequences, approximately 95% seen once.

J is TRBJ2-3 and V is TRBV29-1; a weak D match, TRBD2 (6 bases). The sequenced sample consisted of CD4+ T cells from PBMCs. This clonotype was sampled from a human donor with multiple sclerosis. The CDR3 coding sequence is TGCAGCCTTTCCCGGGCTAGCGCTGGGGGAGATACGCAGTATTTT. Translation: CSLSRASAGGDTQYF.